This TCR beta chain originates from a study of cytomegalovirus exposure and HLA in healthy donors. With respect to this clone: Its antigen is undetermined.

V shed 5 bases, J shed 6 bases, and the junction held 11 bases outside the gene matches. Germline lookup yields CDR1 MNHEY and CDR2 SMNVEV (reference sequence). This CDR3 spans 17 amino acids. Broader study findings: Later, TCR association rates were found to vary by HLA locus, highest for DRB1 and lowest for HLA-C. Earlier analysis found most TCR beta V segments productive about 87% or about 30% of the time. What TCR beta sequences reportedly achieved was accurate prediction of HLA-A and HLA-B alleles in most subjects. Among TCR beta chains, those listed as cytomegalovirus-associated numbered around 180.

With 60 Vbeta and 13 Jbeta primers, the PCR was carried out. Clones were sequenced by immunoSEQ multiplex PCR, and TCRdb holds only the in-frame ones, with some missing. The data contain roughly 130,000 clones, around 83% of them singletons. The receptor was isolated from a girl aged 2 to 10 in good health and CMV-seronegative. This chain joins TRBV27 and TRBJ2-5; 14 bases are a match to TRBD2. The sample comprised PBMCs. The CDR3 is CASSGSPGLAGVQTQYF. CDR3 coding DNA: TGTGCCAGCAGTGGTAGTCCGGGACTAGCGGGAGTGCAGACCCAGTACTTC.